This T cell receptor beta chain emerged from a study of CD8 T cells in Susac syndrome. Through negative isolation, CD4+ and CD8+ T cells were obtained, while TEMRA cells were enriched using FACS. This clonotype was counted once. Random hexamers served to reverse transcribe roughly 0.45 to 1 ug RNA. With immunoSEQ multiplex PCR, TCR beta CDR3 was amplified across 54 Vbeta and 13 Jbeta. TCRdb used MiXCR to reprocess the immunoSEQ multiplex PCR reads, holding one entry per CDR3 protein. The data contain under 200,000 distinct CDR3 sequences, 95% of them singletons. The germline V gene has CDR1 DFQATT and CDR2 SNEGSKA (reference sequence). V lost 1 base, J lost 16 bases, and 17 bases lay in between. This CDR3 region has 12 residues.

Material for sequencing was CD4+ T cells from PBMCs. The sequence came from a human donor in good health. The chain uses TRBV20-1 and TRBJ1-3; the D gene is possibly TRBD1 (6 bases). The CDR3 loop reads CSARVGGGFGYF. CDR3 DNA: TGCAGTGCTAGAGTCGGGGGCGGATTTGGGTATTTT.